This T cell receptor beta chain was identified during a study of naive and memory T cell subsets. Alpha and beta constant region primers primed reverse transcription for blood and skin samples. Ligated cDNA underwent four rounds of PCR with nested alpha and beta constant region primers and SP2. TCRdb used MiXCR to reprocess the 5' RACE reads, holding one entry per CDR3 protein. The table lists tens of thousands of distinct CDR3 sequences, 4% to 4.5% of them singletons. RNA was extracted from 2 to 2.5 ml of whole blood of healthy adults. An oligonucleotide containing a UMI was ligated to the 3' end of TCR cDNA. This clonotype was observed at least ten times. This clonotype was obtained from a male donor in good health.

CDR3 nucleotides: TGTGCCAGCAGCCTTATAGCGGGAGGGCCCGGGGAGCAGTACTTC. As protein: CASSLIAGGPGEQYF. The V call is TRBV11-1, the J call TRBJ2-7; 11 bases fit TRBD2. CDR3 length: 15 residues. The junction had 10 bases not matched to a gene; V was cut back by 5 bases and J by 7 bases. Germline CDR1 SGHAT, CDR2 FQDESV (reference sequence).